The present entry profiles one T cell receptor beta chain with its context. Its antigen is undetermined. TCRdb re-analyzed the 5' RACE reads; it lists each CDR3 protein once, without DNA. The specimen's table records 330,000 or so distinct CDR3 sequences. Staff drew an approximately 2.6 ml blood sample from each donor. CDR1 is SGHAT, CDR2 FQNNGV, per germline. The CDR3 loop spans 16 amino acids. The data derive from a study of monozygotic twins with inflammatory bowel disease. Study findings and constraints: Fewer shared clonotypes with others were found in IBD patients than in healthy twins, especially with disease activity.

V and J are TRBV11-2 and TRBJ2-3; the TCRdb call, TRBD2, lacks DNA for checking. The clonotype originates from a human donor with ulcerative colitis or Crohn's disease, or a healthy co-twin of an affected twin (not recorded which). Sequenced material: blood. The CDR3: CASSSGLARRTDTQYF.